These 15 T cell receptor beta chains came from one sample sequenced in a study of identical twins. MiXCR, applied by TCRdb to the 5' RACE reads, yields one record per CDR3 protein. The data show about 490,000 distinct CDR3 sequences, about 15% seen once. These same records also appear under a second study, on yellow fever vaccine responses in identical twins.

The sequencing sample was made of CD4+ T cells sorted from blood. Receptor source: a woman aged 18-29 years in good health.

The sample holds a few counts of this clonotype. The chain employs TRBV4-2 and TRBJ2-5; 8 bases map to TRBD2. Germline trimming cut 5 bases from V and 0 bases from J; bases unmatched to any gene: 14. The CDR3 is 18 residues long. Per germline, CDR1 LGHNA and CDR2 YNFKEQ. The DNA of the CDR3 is TGTGCCAGCAGCTCAAGTGCACTAGCGGATAAGTACCAAGAGACCCAGTACTTC. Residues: CASSSSALADKYQETQYF.

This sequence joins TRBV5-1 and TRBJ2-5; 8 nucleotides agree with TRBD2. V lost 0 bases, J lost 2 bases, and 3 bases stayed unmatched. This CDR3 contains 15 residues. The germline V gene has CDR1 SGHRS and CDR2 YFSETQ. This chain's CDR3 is CASSLAGGIQETQYF. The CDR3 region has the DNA TGCGCCAGCAGCTTGGCGGGGGGGATACAAGAGACCCAGTACTTC.

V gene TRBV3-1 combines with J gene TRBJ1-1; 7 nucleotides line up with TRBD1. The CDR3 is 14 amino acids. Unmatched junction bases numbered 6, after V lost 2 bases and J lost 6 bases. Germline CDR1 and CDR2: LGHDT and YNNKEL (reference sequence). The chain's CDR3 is CASSQSTGVAEAFF. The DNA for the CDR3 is TGTGCCAGCAGCCAATCCACAGGGGTGGCTGAAGCTTTCTTT.

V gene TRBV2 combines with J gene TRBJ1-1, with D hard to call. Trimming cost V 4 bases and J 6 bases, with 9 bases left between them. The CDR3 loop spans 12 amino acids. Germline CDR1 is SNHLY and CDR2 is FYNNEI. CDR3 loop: CASSGEVAEAFF. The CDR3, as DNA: TGTGCCAGCAGTGGGGAGGTCGCTGAAGCTTTCTTT.

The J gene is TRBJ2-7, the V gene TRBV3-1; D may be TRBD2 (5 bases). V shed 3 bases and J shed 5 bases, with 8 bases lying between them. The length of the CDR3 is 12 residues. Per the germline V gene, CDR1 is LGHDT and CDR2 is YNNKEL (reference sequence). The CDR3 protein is CASSHGLHEQYF. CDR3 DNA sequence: TGTGCCAGCAGCCACGGACTCCACGAGCAGTACTTC.

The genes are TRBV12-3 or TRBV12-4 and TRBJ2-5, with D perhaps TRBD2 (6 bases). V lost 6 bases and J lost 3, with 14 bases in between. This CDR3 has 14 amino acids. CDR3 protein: CASSFFGGKETQYF. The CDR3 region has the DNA TGTGCCAGCAGCTTCTTCGGGGGAAAAGAGACCCAGTACTTC.

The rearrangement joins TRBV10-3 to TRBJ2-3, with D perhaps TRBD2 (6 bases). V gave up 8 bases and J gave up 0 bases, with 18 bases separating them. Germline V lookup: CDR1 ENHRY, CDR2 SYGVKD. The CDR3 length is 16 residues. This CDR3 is CAISPSRDSSTDTQYF. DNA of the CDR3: TGTGCCATCTCACCCTCCCGGGACTCAAGCACAGATACGCAGTATTTT.

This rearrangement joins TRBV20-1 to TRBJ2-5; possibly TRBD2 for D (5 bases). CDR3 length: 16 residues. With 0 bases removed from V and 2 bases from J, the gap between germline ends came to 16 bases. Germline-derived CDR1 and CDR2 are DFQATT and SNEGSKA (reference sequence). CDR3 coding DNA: TGCAGTGCTAGAGATCAGCACCGCGGGTGGCAAGAGACCCAGTACTTC. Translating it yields CSARDQHRGWQETQYF.

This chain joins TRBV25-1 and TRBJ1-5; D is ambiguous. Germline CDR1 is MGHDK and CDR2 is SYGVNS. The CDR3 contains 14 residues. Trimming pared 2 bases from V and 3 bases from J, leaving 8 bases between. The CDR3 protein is CASSEDRINQPQHF. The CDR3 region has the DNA TGTGCCAGCAGTGAAGACCGGATCAATCAGCCCCAGCATTTT. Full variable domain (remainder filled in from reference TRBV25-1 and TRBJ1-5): EADIYQTPRYLVIGTGKKITLECSQTMGHDKMYWYQQDPGMELHLIHYSYGVNSTEKGDLSSESTVSRIRTEHFPLTLESARPSHTSQYLCASSEDRINQPQHFGDGTRLSIL.

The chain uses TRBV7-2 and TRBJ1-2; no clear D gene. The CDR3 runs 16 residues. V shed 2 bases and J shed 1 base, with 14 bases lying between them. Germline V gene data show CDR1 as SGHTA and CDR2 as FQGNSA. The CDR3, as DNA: TGTGCCAGCAGCTTAATCTGGACGGAACGTAACTATGGCTACACCTTC. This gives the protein CASSLIWTERNYGYTF. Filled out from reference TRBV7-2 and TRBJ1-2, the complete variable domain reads GAGVSQSPSNKVTEKGKDVELRCDPISGHTALYWYRQSLGQGLEFLIYFQGNSAPDKSGLPSDRFSAERTGGSVSTLTIQRTQQEDSAVYLCASSLIWTERNYGYTFGSGTRLTVV.

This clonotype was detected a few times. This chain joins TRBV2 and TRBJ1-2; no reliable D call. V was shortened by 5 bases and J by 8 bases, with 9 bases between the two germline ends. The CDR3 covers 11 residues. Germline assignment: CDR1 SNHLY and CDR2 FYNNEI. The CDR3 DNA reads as TGTGCCAGCAGTACTCTAAGAGGCTACACCTTC. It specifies CASSTLRGYTF.

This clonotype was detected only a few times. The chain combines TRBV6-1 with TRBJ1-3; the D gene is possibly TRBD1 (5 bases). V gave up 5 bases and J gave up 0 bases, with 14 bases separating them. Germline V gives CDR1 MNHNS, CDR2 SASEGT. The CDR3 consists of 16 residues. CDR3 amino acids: CASSPGTLSSGNTIYF. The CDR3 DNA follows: TGTGCCAGCAGTCCGGGGACTCTCAGCTCTGGAAACACCATATATTTT.

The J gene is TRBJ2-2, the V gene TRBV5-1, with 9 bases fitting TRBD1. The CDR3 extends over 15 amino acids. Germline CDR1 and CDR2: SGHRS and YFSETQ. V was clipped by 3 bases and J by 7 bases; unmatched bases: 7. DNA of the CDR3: TGCGCCAGCAGCTCCCGGGACAGGGCGAGCGGGGAGCTGTTTTTT. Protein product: CASSSRDRASGELFF.

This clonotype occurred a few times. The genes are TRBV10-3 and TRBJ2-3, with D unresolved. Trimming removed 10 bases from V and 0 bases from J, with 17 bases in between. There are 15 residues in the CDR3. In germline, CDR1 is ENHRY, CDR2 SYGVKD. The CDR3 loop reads CASVGSDPSTDTQYF. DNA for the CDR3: TGTGCCAGTGTGGGGTCGGATCCTAGCACAGATACGCAGTATTTT.

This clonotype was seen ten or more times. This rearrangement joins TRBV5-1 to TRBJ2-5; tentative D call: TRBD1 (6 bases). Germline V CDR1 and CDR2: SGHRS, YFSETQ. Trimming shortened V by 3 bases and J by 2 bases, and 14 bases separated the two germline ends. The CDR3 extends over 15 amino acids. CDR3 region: CASSSTGPNQETQYF. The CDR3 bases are TGCGCCAGCAGCTCGACAGGCCCTAATCAAGAGACCCAGTACTTC.